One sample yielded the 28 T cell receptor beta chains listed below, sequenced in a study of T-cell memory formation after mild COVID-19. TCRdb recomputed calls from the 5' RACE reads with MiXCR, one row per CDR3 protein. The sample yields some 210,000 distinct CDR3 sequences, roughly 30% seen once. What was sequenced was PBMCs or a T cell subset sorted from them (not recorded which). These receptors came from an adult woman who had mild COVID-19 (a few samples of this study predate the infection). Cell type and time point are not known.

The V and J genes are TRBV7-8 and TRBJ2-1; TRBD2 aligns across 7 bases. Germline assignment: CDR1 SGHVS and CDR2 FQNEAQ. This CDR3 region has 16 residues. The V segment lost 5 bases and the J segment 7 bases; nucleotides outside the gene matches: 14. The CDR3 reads CASSPLPGGSSNEQFF. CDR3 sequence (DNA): TGTGCCAGCAGCCCTCTCCCGGGGGGATCCTCTAATGAGCAGTTCTTC.

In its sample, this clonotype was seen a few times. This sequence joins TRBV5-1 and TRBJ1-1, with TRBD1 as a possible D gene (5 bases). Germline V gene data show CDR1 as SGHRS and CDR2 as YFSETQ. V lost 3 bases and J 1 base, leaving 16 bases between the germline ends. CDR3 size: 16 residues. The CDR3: CASSSRTAGTNTEAFF. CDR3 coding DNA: TGCGCCAGCAGCTCCCGGACGGCAGGGACGAACACTGAAGCTTTCTTT.

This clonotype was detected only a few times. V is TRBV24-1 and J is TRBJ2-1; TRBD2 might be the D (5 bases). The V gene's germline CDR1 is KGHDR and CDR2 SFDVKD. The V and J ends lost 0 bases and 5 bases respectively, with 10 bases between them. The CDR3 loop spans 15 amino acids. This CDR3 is CATSDLEGLNNEQFF. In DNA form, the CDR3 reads TGTGCCACCAGTGATTTGGAGGGCCTAAACAATGAGCAGTTCTTC.

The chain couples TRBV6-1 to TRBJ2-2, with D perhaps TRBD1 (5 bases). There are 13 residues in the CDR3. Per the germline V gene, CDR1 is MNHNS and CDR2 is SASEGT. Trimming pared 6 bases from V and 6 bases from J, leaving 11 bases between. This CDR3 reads CASSHLGAGELFF. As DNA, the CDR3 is TGTGCCAGCAGCCACCTAGGGGCCGGGGAGCTGTTTTTT.

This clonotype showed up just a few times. CDR3 nucleotide sequence: TGTGCCACCAGCAGAGATCCCCAGCGGGAGAACTACGAGCAGTACTTC. Translated, it gives CATSRDPQRENYEQYF. The rearrangement links TRBV15 to TRBJ2-7; TRBD2 matches 8 bases. With V trimmed by 0 bases and J by 3 bases, 7 bases remained unmatched. Germline CDR1 is LNHNV and CDR2 is YYDKDF (reference sequence). This CDR3 contains 16 residues.

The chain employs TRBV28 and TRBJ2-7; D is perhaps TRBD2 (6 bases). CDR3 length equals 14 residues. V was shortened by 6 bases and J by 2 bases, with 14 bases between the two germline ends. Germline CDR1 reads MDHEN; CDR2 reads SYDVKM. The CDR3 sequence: CASSPGGSAYEQYF. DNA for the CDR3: TGTGCCAGCAGCCCAGGAGGGTCAGCCTACGAGCAGTACTTC.

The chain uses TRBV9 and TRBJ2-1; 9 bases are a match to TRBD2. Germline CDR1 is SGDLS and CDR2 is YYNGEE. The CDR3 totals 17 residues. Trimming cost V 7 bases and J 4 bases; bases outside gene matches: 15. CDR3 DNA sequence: TGTGCCAGCGCCCACCGGGGGGAGCGGGGGGCTTACAATGAGCAGTTCTTC. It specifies CASAHRGERGAYNEQFF.

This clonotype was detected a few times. For the CDR3, the DNA is TGTGCCTGGAGGTTATCGAACACTGAAGCTTTCTTT. Its translation: CAWRLSNTEAFF. This sequence joins TRBV30 and TRBJ1-1; no firm D call. There are 12 residues in the CDR3. Germline V gene lookup returns CDR1 GTSNPN and CDR2 SVGIG (reference sequence). Trimming left V 3 bases short and J 1 base short, with 6 bases between.

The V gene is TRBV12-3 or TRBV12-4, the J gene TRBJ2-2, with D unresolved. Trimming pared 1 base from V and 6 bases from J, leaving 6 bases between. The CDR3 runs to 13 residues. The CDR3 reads CASSLVLAGELFF. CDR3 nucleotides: TGTGCCAGCAGTTTAGTTCTAGCCGGGGAGCTGTTTTTT.

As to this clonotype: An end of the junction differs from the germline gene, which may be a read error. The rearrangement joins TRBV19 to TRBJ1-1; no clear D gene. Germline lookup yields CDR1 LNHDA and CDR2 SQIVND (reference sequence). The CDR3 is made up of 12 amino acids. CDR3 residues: CASSIRNTEAFF. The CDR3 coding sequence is TGTGCCAGCAGTATCAGGAACACTGAAGCTTTCTTT.

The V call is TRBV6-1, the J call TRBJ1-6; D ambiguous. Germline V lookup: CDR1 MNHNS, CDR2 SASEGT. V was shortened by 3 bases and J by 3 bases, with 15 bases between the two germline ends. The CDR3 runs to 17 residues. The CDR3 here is CASSDLRGRVYNSPLHF. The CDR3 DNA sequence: TGTGCCAGCAGTGACCTTAGAGGACGGGTCTATAATTCACCCCTCCACTTT.

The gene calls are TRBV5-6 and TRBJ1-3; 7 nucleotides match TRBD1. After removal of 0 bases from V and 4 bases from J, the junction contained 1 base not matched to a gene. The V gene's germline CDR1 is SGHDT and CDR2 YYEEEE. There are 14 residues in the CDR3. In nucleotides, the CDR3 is TGTGCCAGCAGCTTGGAGGACAGGGGAAACACCATATATTTT. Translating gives CASSLEDRGNTIYF.

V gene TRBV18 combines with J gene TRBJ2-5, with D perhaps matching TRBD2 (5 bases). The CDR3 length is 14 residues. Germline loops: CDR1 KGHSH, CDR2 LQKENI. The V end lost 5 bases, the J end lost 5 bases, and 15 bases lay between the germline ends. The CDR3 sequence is CASSMTIGTETQYF. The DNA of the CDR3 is TGTGCCAGCTCAATGACTATCGGTACGGAGACCCAGTACTTC.

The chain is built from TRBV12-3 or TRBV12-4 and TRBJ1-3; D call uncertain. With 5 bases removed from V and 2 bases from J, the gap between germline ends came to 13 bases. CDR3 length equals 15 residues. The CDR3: CASSPWPGAGNTIYF. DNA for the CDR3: TGTGCCAGCAGTCCCTGGCCGGGAGCTGGAAACACCATATATTTT.

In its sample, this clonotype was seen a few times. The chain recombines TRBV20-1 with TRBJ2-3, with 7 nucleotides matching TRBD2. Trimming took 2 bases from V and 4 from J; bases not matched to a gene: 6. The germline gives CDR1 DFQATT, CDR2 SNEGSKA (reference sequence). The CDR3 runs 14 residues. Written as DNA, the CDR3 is TGCAGTGCTAGAACGCCGGGAGGTCCAGATACGCAGTATTTT. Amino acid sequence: CSARTPGGPDTQYF.

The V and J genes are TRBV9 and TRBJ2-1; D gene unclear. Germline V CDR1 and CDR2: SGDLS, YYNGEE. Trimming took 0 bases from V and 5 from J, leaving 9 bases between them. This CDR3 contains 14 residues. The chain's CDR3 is CASSVGISDNEQFF. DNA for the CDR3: TGTGCCAGCAGCGTAGGAATTTCCGACAATGAGCAGTTCTTC.

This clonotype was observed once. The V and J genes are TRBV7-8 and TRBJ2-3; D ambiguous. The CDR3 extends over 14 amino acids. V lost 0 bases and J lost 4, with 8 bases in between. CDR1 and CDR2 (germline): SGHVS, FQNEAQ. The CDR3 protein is CASSLAYAADTQYF. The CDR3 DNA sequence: TGTGCCAGCAGCTTAGCCTACGCCGCAGATACGCAGTATTTT.

The CDR3 nucleotides read TGTGCCAGCAGCTTAAAGCCGTCTGAAGCTTTCTTT. As protein: CASSLKPSEAFF. The chain employs TRBV7-9 and TRBJ1-1; D call uncertain. Germline CDR1 is SEHNR and CDR2 is FQNEAQ (reference sequence). CDR3 length equals 12 residues. V was cut by 2 bases and J by 6 bases, with 7 bases left in between. The full variable domain, rest sourced from reference TRBV7-9 and TRBJ1-1, is DTGVSQNPRHKITKRGQNVTFRCDPISEHNRLYWYRQTLGQGPEFLTYFQNEAQLEKSRLLSDRFSAERPKGSFSTLEIQRTEQGDSAMYLCASSLKPSEAFFGQGTRLTVV.

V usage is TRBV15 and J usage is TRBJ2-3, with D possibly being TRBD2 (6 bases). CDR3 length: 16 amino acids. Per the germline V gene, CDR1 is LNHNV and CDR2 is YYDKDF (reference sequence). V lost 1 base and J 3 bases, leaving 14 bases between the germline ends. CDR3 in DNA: TGTGCCACCAGCAGAGGGACTGCCGGAGGGACAGATACGCAGTATTTT. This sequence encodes CATSRGTAGGTDTQYF.

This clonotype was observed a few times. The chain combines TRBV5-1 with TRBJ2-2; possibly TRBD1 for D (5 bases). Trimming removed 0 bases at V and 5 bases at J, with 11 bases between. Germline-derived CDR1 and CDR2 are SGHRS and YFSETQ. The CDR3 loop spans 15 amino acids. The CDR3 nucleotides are TGCGCCAGCAGCTTGGGGGCAGGGTCAACCGGGGAGCTGTTTTTT. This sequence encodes CASSLGAGSTGELFF.

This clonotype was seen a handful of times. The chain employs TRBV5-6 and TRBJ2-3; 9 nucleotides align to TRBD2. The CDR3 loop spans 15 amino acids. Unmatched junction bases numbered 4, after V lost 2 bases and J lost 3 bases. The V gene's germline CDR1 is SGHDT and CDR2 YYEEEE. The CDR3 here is CASSFVSGSTDTQYF. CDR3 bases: TGTGCCAGCAGCTTCGTTAGCGGGAGTACAGATACGCAGTATTTT.

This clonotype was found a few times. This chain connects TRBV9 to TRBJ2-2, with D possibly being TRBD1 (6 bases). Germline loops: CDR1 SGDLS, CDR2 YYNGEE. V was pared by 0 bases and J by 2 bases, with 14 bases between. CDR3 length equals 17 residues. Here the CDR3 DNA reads TGTGCCAGCAGCGTAGGGTGGGGGACAACCAACACCGGGGAGCTGTTTTTT. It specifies CASSVGWGTTNTGELFF.

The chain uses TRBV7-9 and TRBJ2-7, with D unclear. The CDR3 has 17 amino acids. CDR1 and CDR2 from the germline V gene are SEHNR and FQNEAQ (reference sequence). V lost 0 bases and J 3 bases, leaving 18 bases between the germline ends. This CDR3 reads CASSLASGLLFHYEQYF. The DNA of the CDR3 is TGTGCCAGCAGCTTAGCCTCTGGGTTGCTCTTTCACTACGAGCAGTACTTC.

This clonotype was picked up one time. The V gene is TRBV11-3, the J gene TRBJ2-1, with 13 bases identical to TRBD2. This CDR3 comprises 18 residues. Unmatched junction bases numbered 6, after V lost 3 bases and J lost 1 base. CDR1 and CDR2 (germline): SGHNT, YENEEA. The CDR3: CASSFRLAGGFSYNEQFF. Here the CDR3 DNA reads TGTGCCAGCAGCTTCAGACTAGCGGGAGGCTTTTCCTACAATGAGCAGTTCTTC.

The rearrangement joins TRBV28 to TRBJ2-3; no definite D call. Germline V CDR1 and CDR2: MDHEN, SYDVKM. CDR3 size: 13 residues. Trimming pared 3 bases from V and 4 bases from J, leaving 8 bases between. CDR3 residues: CASSFSDSDTQYF. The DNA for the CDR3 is TGTGCCAGCAGTTTCTCAGATTCAGATACGCAGTATTTT.

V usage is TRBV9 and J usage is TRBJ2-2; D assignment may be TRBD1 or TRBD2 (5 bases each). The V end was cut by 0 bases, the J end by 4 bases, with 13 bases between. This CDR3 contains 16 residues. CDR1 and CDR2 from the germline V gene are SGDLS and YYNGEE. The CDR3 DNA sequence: TGTGCCAGCAGCGTAGGGGCAGGGACGCGCACCGGGGAGCTGTTTTTT. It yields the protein CASSVGAGTRTGELFF.

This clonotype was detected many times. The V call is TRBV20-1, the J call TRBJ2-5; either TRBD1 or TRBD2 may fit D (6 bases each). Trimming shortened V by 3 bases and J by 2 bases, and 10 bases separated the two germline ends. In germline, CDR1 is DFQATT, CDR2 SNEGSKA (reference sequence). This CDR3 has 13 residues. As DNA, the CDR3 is TGCAGTGCTAGCGGGGGCCTACAAGAGACCCAGTACTTC. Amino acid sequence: CSASGGLQETQYF.

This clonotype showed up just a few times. The CDR3 is CASSYSTSGFQETQYF. The CDR3 coding sequence is TGTGCCAGCAGTTACAGCACTAGCGGTTTCCAAGAGACCCAGTACTTC. This chain uses TRBV6-5 with TRBJ2-5; 8 nucleotides agree with TRBD2. CDR1 and CDR2 from the germline V gene are MNHEY and SVGAGI. This CDR3 spans 16 amino acids. V gave up 2 bases and J gave up 1 base; unmatched junction bases: 6.